This passage covers 12 T cell receptor beta chains from one sample sequenced in a study of T cell clones after liver transplantation. Measured with immunoSEQ multiplex PCR; TCRdb has only the in-frame clones, and not every one. The table has some 59,000 clones, approximately 77% seen once. Sequenced material: CD4+ T cells from blood, taken at the 22-month timepoint. The receptor set was obtained from a human patient who received a liver transplant. Among the T cells, some may be from the graft donor.

V gene TRBV7-2 combines with J gene TRBJ1-2, with D maybe TRBD1 (5 bases). This CDR3 has 15 residues. V was clipped by 5 bases and J by 0 bases, with 13 bases between them. Germline-derived CDR1 and CDR2 are SGHTA and FQGNSA. In nucleotides, the CDR3 is TGTGCCAGCAGCCCAGGCGACAGAGCTAACTATGGCTACACCTTC. Translating gives CASSPGDRANYGYTF.

The rearrangement uses TRBV15 and TRBJ2-2; TRBD1 is a possible D gene (5 bases). Trimming cost V 5 bases and J 1 base, with 11 bases left between them. Per germline, CDR1 LNHNV and CDR2 YYDKDF (reference sequence). The CDR3 is made up of 15 amino acids. DNA for the CDR3: TGTGCCACCAGCGCAGGCAGGGTGAACACCGGGGAGCTGTTTTTT. Translated, it gives CATSAGRVNTGELFF.

Turning to this clone: No DNA is shown, since the ends of the CDR3 on it are uncertain; the CDR3 is the one TCRdb lists. This CDR3 reads CAWSVGSGSSF. V is TRBV30 and J is TRBJ1-1. The CDR3 totals 11 residues, both ends included. The germline CDR1 and CDR2 sequences are GTSNPN and SVGIG (reference sequence).

The rearrangement joins TRBV19 to TRBJ2-5; TRBD2 is a possible D gene (5 bases). The CDR3 contains 13 residues. Trimming took off 2 bases at V and 3 bases at J, with 7 bases between the two ends. CDR1 is LNHDA and CDR2 is SQIVND in the germline V gene (reference sequence). The CDR3 DNA reads as TGTGCCAGTAGTATATCCGGGAAAGAGACCCAGTACTTC. Its protein is CASSISGKETQYF. Based on the CDR3 plus reference TRBV19 and TRBJ2-5, the full variable domain is DGGITQSPKYLFRKEGQNVTLSCEQNLNHDAMYWYRQDPGQGLRLIYYSQIVNDFQKGDIAEGYSVSREKKESFPLTVTSAQKNPTAFYLCASSISGKETQYFGPGTRLLVL.

This clone was counted once. The gene calls are TRBV19 and TRBJ1-1; possibly TRBD1 for D (6 bases). Germline V lookup: CDR1 LNHDA, CDR2 SQIVND (reference sequence). Trimming left V 6 bases short and J 1 base short, with 15 bases between. The CDR3 has 15 residues. CDR3 region: CASSAPGAKNTEAFF. Here the CDR3 DNA reads TGTGCCAGTAGCGCCCCAGGGGCCAAGAACACTGAAGCTTTCTTT.

This rearrangement joins TRBV30 to TRBJ1-1; D is ambiguous. Trimming removed 2 bases from V and 5 bases from J, with 18 bases in between. The germline gives CDR1 GTSNPN, CDR2 SVGIG (reference sequence). CDR3 length: 15 residues. The CDR3 reads CAWSSVTTRNTEAFF. DNA of the CDR3: TGTGCCTGGAGTTCCGTTACGACGCGAAATACTGAAGCTTTCTTT.

The J gene is TRBJ1-2, the V gene TRBV6-1; 9 positions match TRBD1. Germline V CDR1 and CDR2: MNHNS, SASEGT. The length of the CDR3 is 15 residues. The J segment lost 2 bases and the V segment lost 7 bases, leaving 8 bases of the junction unmatched. The CDR3 loop reads CASKRDREGNYGYTF. CDR3 DNA: TGTGCCAGCAAGCGGGACAGGGAAGGCAACTATGGCTACACCTTC.

This chain connects TRBV6-1 to TRBJ2-5; 7 bases map to TRBD2. Germline V gene lookup returns CDR1 MNHNS and CDR2 SASEGT. J gave up 4 bases and V 4 bases, and 6 bases lay outside the gene matches. CDR3 length: 14 residues. The CDR3 protein is CASSGGGYGETQYF. In DNA form, the CDR3 reads TGTGCCAGCAGTGGGGGGGGGTACGGAGAGACCCAGTACTTC.

J is TRBJ2-7 and V is TRBV10-2, with D unresolved. CDR1 and CDR2 from the germline V gene are WSHSY and SAAADI. The CDR3 sequence is 14 residues long. Trimming took off 2 bases at V and 0 bases at J, with 8 bases between the two ends. The CDR3 sequence is CASSEPGHSYEQYF. The CDR3 DNA follows: TGCGCCAGCAGTGAGCCGGGCCACTCCTACGAGCAGTACTTC.

CDR3 region: CASSFIGGDSSHYYGYTF. The CDR3 region has the DNA TGTGCCAGCAGCTTCATAGGGGGGGACAGCTCTCATTATTATGGCTACACCTTC. The chain links TRBV9 to TRBJ1-2; TRBD1 matches at 7 bases. The germline CDR1 and CDR2 sequences are SGDLS and YYNGEE. J gave up 5 bases and V 4 bases, and 20 bases lay outside the gene matches. The CDR3 loop spans 18 amino acids.

This clone showed up just a few times. CDR3 in DNA: TGTGCCAGCAGCCTAGGACCGCTCGGAGGCTACGAGCAGTACTTC. It translates to CASSLGPLGGYEQYF. The V gene is TRBV5-6, the J gene TRBJ2-7, with a tentative D call TRBD2 (5 bases). Trimming pared 4 bases from V and 3 bases from J, leaving 17 bases between. The CDR3 totals 15 residues. The germline gives CDR1 SGHDT, CDR2 YYEEEE.

The V gene is TRBV28, the J gene TRBJ1-2; 11 bases map to TRBD1. J gave up 5 bases and V 6 bases, and 11 bases lay outside the gene matches. The germline V gene has CDR1 MDHEN and CDR2 SYDVKM. The CDR3 contains 16 residues. CDR3 sequence reads: CASSFNGQGAEYGYTF. In nucleotides, the CDR3 is TGTGCCAGCAGCTTTAATGGACAGGGGGCGGAATATGGCTACACCTTC.